Included here is one TCR beta chain sequence, with context. The sample comes from a study of T cells in Graves' hyperthyroidism and ophthalmopathy. In patients aged 18 to 65, hyperthyroidism was newly diagnosed, with duration under 2 months. From RNA transcripts, TCR beta CDR3 regions were amplified. During a first-round RT-PCR of the TCR CDR3, the HTBI primer set was used. From the multiplex PCR reads, TCRdb called clonotypes with MiXCR, one entry per CDR3 protein. The sample includes roughly 350,000 distinct CDR3 sequences, over 11% seen only once; the top ten take 20% to 25%. The length of the CDR3 is 14 residues. The ends were cut back, 2 bases at V and 4 bases at J, with 10 bases in the middle. Per the germline V gene, CDR1 is SGHRS and CDR2 is YFSETQ.

The TCR originated in a woman aged 30 to 39 with Graves' hyperthyroidism. This chain connects TRBV5-1 to TRBJ2-1, with D hard to call. Sequencing was carried out using blood. The CDR3 here is CASSLIGGYNEQFF. The CDR3 nucleotides read TGCGCCAGCAGCTTAATAGGCGGTTACAATGAGCAGTTCTTC.